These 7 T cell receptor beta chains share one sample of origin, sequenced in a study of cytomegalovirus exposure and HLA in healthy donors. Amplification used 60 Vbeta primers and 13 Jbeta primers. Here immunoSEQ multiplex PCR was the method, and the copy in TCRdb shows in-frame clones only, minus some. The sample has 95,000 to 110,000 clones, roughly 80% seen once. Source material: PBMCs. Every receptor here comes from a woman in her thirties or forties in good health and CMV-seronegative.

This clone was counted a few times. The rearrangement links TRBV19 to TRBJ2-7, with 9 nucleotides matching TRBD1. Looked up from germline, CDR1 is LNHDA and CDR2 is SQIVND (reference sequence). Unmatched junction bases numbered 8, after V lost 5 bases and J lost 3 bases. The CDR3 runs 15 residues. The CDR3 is CASSSSGQGFYEQYF. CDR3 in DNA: TGTGCCAGTAGTTCGTCGGGACAGGGCTTCTACGAGCAGTACTTC.

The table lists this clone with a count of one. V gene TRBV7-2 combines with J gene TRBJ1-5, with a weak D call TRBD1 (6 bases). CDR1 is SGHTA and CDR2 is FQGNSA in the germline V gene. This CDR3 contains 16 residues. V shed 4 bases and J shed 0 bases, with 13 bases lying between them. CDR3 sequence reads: CASSSTGTISNQPQHF. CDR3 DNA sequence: TGTGCCAGCAGCTCGACCGGGACAATTAGCAATCAGCCCCAGCATTTT.

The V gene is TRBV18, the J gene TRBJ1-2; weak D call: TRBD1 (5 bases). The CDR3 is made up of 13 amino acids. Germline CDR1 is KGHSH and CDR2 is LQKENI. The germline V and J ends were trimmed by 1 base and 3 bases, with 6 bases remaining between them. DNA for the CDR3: TGTGCCAGCTCACCACAACAGGACTATGGCTACACCTTC. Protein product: CASSPQQDYGYTF.

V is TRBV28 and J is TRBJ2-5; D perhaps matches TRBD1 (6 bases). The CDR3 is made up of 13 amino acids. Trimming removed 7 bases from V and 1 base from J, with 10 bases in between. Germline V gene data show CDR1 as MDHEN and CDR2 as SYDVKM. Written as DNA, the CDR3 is TGTGCCAGCATTCAGGGGACCCAAGAGACCCAGTACTTC. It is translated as CASIQGTQETQYF. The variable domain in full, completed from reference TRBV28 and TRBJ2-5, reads DVKVTQSSRYLVKRTGEKVFLECVQDMDHENMFWYRQDPGLGLRLIYFSYDVKMKEKGDIPEGYSVSREKKERFSLILESASTNQTSMYLCASIQGTQETQYFGPGTRLLVL.

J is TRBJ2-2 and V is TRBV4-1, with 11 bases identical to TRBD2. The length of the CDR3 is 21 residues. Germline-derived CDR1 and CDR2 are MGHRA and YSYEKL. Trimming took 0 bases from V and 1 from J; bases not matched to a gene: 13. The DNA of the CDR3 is TGCGCCAGCAGCCAAGATACCCTTGCCTTTAGCGGGAGGGAGAACACCGGGGAGCTGTTTTTT. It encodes CASSQDTLAFSGRENTGELFF.

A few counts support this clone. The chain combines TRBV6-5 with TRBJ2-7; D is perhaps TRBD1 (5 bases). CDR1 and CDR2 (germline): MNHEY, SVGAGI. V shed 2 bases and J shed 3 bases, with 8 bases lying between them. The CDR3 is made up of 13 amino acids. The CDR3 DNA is TGTGCCAGCAGTTACGTTACAGGCTACGAGCAGTACTTC. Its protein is CASSYVTGYEQYF.

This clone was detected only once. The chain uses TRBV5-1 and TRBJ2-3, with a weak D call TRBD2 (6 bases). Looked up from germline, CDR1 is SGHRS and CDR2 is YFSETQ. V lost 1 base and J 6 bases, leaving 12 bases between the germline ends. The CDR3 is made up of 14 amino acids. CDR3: CASSLTLARDTQYF. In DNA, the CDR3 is TGCGCCAGCAGCTTGACCCTAGCGAGGGATACGCAGTATTTT.